This passage covers 17 T cell receptor beta chains from one sample sequenced in a study of T cells in severe cutaneous drug reactions. Sequenced patients had Stevens-Johnson syndrome or toxic epidermal necrolysis caused by carbamazepine. Libraries were made by iRepertoire multiplex PCR with TCR subtype-specific primers for bulk and single-cell sequencing. No DNA is given; TCRdb re-called the multiplex PCR reads and lists each CDR3 protein once. With some 9,900 distinct CDR3 sequences in the sample, the ten largest clones hold roughly a fifth. Sequenced input: cells from a skin blister. The receptor set was obtained from a human donor with Stevens-Johnson syndrome, a severe cutaneous drug reaction.

The rearrangement uses TRBV29-1 and TRBJ2-2; TCRdb outputs TRBD2, but without DNA this stays unchecked. This CDR3 has 14 amino acids. Looked up from germline, CDR1 is SQVTM and CDR2 is ANQGSEA. The CDR3 loop reads CSTPSGRGPGELFF.

J is TRBJ2-3 and V is TRBV29-1; checking the TCRdb D call of TRBD1 is not possible without DNA. CDR1 SQVTM and CDR2 ANQGSEA come from the germline V gene. The CDR3 runs to 14 residues. The CDR3 sequence: CSAPRQGNTDTQYF.

The V gene is TRBV20-1, the J gene TRBJ2-1. Germline V CDR1 and CDR2: DFQATT, SNEGSKA (reference sequence). The CDR3 covers 11 residues. CDR3 sequence reads: CSPYMGNEQFF.

This rearrangement joins TRBV20-1 to TRBJ2-5; TCRdb calls TRBD1, which cannot be checked without DNA. The germline gives CDR1 DFQATT, CDR2 SNEGSKA (reference sequence). The CDR3 is 13 residues long. CDR3 residues: CSARGQGRETQYF.

The chain combines TRBV20-1 with TRBJ2-7; TCRdb outputs TRBD2, but without DNA this stays unchecked. CDR3 length: 15 amino acids. Germline lookup yields CDR1 DFQATT and CDR2 SNEGSKA (reference sequence). This chain's CDR3 is CSASKPGLSTGGQYF.

This sequence joins TRBV29-1 and TRBJ1-1; without DNA, the TCRdb call of TRBD1 cannot be checked. The CDR3 runs to 14 residues. Germline V gives CDR1 SQVTM, CDR2 ANQGSEA. This CDR3 reads CSVTGAVMNTEAFF.

J is TRBJ2-7 and V is TRBV20-1; TCRdb calls TRBD2, which cannot be checked without DNA. The germline CDR1 and CDR2 sequences are DFQATT and SNEGSKA (reference sequence). The CDR3 has 13 amino acids. The chain's CDR3 is CSARTSGSYEQYF.

The rearrangement joins TRBV29-1 to TRBJ1-2; the TCRdb call, TRBD1, lacks DNA for checking. The CDR3 length is 13 residues. CDR1 SQVTM and CDR2 ANQGSEA come from the germline V gene. CDR3 region: CSVQGGLGYGYTF.

V usage is TRBV20-1 and J usage is TRBJ2-1; TCRdb outputs TRBD1, but without DNA this stays unchecked. Germline V CDR1 and CDR2: DFQATT, SNEGSKA (reference sequence). This CDR3 comprises 19 residues. The CDR3 here is CSARVQGSRTATGLDEQFF.

The CDR3 loop reads CASSLSASGGAIDTQYF. The chain has TRBV7-2 and TRBJ2-3; the D call from TCRdb, TRBD2, cannot be confirmed without DNA. Germline assignment: CDR1 SGHTA and CDR2 FQGNSA. This CDR3 contains 17 residues. Drawing the rest from reference TRBV7-2 and TRBJ2-3, the complete variable domain is GAGVSQSPSNKVTEKGKDVELRCDPISGHTALYWYRQSLGQGLEFLIYFQGNSAPDKSGLPSDRFSAERTGGSVSTLTIQRTQQEDSAVYLCASSLSASGGAIDTQYFGPGTRLTVL.

The chain links TRBV20-1 to TRBJ2-1; no DNA is available, so the TRBD2 call from TCRdb remains unchecked. Germline V gene data show CDR1 as DFQATT and CDR2 as SNEGSKA (reference sequence). The CDR3 has 16 residues. The CDR3 reads CSAPALAEISYNEQFF.

Frequency places this clonotype as medium-sized. CDR3 region: CASSPNPGQADTEAFF. The chain has TRBV14 and TRBJ1-1; TCRdb returns TRBD1, unconfirmable since there is no DNA. The CDR3 totals 16 residues. The V gene's germline CDR1 is SGHDN and CDR2 FVKESK.

V and J are TRBV20-1 and TRBJ2-7; the D gene TCRdb calls, TRBD2, cannot be checked with no DNA. The CDR3 sequence is 13 residues long. In germline, CDR1 is DFQATT, CDR2 SNEGSKA (reference sequence). The CDR3 protein is CSASGREDNEQYF.

The V and J genes are TRBV20-1 and TRBJ1-1; the D call from TCRdb, TRBD1, cannot be confirmed without DNA. This CDR3 has 14 amino acids. Germline loops: CDR1 DFQATT, CDR2 SNEGSKA (reference sequence). The CDR3: CSASHRGQNTEAFF.

The V and J genes are TRBV20-1 and TRBJ1-3; TCRdb indicates TRBD1, and absent DNA this call remains unverified. Germline assignment: CDR1 DFQATT and CDR2 SNEGSKA (reference sequence). This CDR3 has 14 amino acids. CDR3 sequence reads: CSARGTSSGNTIYF.

V and J are TRBV20-1 and TRBJ2-1; there is no DNA to check the TCRdb D call of TRBD1. CDR1 DFQATT and CDR2 SNEGSKA come from the germline V gene (reference sequence). This CDR3 is built from 13 residues. The CDR3 loop is CSARFGGLNEQFF.

Considering frequency, this clonotype is medium-sized (0.01 to 0.1%). V is TRBV4-2 and J is TRBJ2-7. The CDR3 sequence is 13 residues long. Germline loops: CDR1 LGHNA, CDR2 YNFKEQ. CDR3 sequence: CASSPGLGYEQYF.